This T cell receptor beta chain was retrieved from a study of blood T cells in healthy people across ages. The CDR3 has 15 residues. The germline gives CDR1 LGHNA, CDR2 YSLEER. Trimming stripped 4 bases from V and 4 bases from J, with 16 bases between. There are a few counts of this clonotype. At least 6 micrograms of total RNA were extracted per sample. Sample-barcoded 5' priming and a J-beta primer mix drove a second PCR of roughly 6 to 12 cycles. Every cDNA molecule bore a tag from a template-switch adaptor containing 12 random nucleotides. MiXCR was run by TCRdb on the 5' RACE reads, yielding one entry per CDR3 protein. This table holds hundreds of thousands of distinct CDR3 sequences, 49% found once.

The receptor's source is a woman in her fifties or sixties in good health. The chain uses TRBV4-3 and TRBJ2-5; possibly TRBD2 for D (6 bases). The sample comprised blood. Here the CDR3 DNA reads TGCGCCAGCAGCCTGACGGGGGAAGGGCTAGAGACCCAGTACTTC. Translated, it gives CASSLTGEGLETQYF.